A selection of T cell receptor beta chains follows, all from one sample in a study of T cell repertoires in cytomegalovirus infection. No antigen is known for these receptors. TCRdb analysed the reads with MiXCR anew, one entry per CDR3 protein. The sample lists tens of thousands of distinct CDR3 sequences; roughly a quarter were seen once. The specimen comprised CD8+ T cells from cultured PBMCs, sampled from culture after CMV antigen stimulation. These receptors all stem from a human donor in good health (CMV status not recorded). Some clones in this sample may be carry-over from other donors' samples. CDR3s include the opening cysteine and the closing phenylalanine or tryptophan. A D gene is named only where the DNA matches it firmly. Clone size appears in some rows only: once, few, many, or a class for an expanded clone.

D: NA
J: TRBJ2-7
size: NA
V: TRBV25-1
DNA: TGTGCCAGCAGTGGTTCTACCTACGAGCAGCACTTC
CDR3: CASSGSTYEQHF

D: NA
J: TRBJ2-1
size: NA
V: TRBV4-1
DNA: TGCGCCAGCAGCCAAAAGGACAGGAGGGTTGACGAGCAGTTCTTC
CDR3: CASSQKDRRVDEQFF

D: NA
J: TRBJ2-7
size: many
V: TRBV12-5
DNA: TGTGCTAGTGGTTTGCGGGTAGAGCTCTACGAGCAGTACTTC
CDR3: CASGLRVELYEQYF

D: NA
J: TRBJ1-1
size: few
V: TRBV6-6
DNA: TGTGCCAGCAGTTACTCGCTGCGGGAAGCTTTCTTT
CDR3: CASSYSLREAFF

D: NA
J: TRBJ1-2
size: few
V: TRBV5-6
DNA: TGTGCCAGCAGCTCCGGGGGAAGGGGCTACACCTTC
CDR3: CASSSGGRGYTF

D: NA
J: TRBJ2-1
size: few
V: TRBV9
DNA: TGTGCCAGCAGCGCGGCGTGGGATGAGCAGTTCTTC
CDR3: CASSAAWDEQFF

D: NA
J: TRBJ2-1
size: few
V: TRBV27
DNA: TGTGCCAGCAGTTTAGGACCCTCTTACAATGAGCAGTTCTTC
CDR3: CASSLGPSYNEQFF

D: TRBD1
J: TRBJ2-5
size: few
V: TRBV15
DNA: TGTGCCACCAGGGGAGAACAGGGGAATTATCGAGAGACCCAGTACTTC
CDR3: CATRGEQGNYRETQYF

D: NA
J: TRBJ1-1
size: few
V: TRBV28
DNA: TGTGCCAGCAGTTTATTGGGGTCTAACACTGAAGCTTTCTTT
CDR3: CASSLLGSNTEAFF

D: TRBD2
J: TRBJ2-7
size: NA
V: TRBV30
DNA: TGTGCCTGGAGTGAGGGTGGTAGCGGGGGCTCCTACGAGCAGTACTTC
CDR3: CAWSEGGSGGSYEQYF

D: NA
J: TRBJ2-5
size: NA
V: TRBV4-2
DNA: TGTGCCAGCAGCCAAGTGGCGTCTGGGGAGACCCAGTACTTC
CDR3: CASSQVASGETQYF

D: TRBD1
J: TRBJ1-2
size: few
V: TRBV27
DNA: TGTGCCAGCAGTCCCGGGACAGGCTACTTCAACTACCCTGACTATGGCTACACCTTC
CDR3: CASSPGTGYFNYPDYGYTF

D: NA
J: TRBJ2-5
size: few
V: TRBV12-3/TRBV12-4
DNA: TGTGCCAGCAGTATGATACCGGGAGAGACCCAGTACTTC
CDR3: CASSMIPGETQYF

D: NA
J: TRBJ2-1
size: NA
V: TRBV2
DNA: TGTGCCAGCAGTGATCCTCCTCGGCGAAATGAGCAGTTCTTC
CDR3: CASSDPPRRNEQFF

D: NA
J: TRBJ1-5
size: NA
V: TRBV20-1
DNA: TGCAGTGCTAGAGACAGGGGAGGCCAGCCCCAGCATTTT
CDR3: CSARDRGGQPQHF

D: NA
J: TRBJ2-2
size: NA
V: TRBV30
DNA: TGTGCCTGGAGGGCCTTTGGGGCCGGGGAGCTGTTTTTT
CDR3: CAWRAFGAGELFF

D: NA
J: TRBJ2-5
size: many
V: TRBV19
DNA: TGTGCCAGTAGTGCCTCGGGACACGGAGAGACCCAGTACTTC
CDR3: CASSASGHGETQYF

D: NA
J: TRBJ1-5
size: NA
V: TRBV28
DNA: TGTGCCAGCAGTCCCCAGACAGAAGAGAGAGATCAGCCCCAGCATTTT
CDR3: CASSPQTEERDQPQHF

D: NA
J: TRBJ1-5
size: NA
V: TRBV12-3/TRBV12-4
DNA: TGTGCCAGCAGTTTTTCCAGTTATCAGCCCCAGCATTTT
CDR3: CASSFSSYQPQHF

D: TRBD1
J: TRBJ2-7
size: NA
V: TRBV20-1
DNA: TGCAGTGCTAGAGTTGGGACAGACTACGAGCAGTACTTC
CDR3: CSARVGTDYEQYF

D: NA
J: TRBJ1-1
size: NA
V: TRBV27
DNA: TGTGCCAGCAGTTTACCAGGGATTAACACTGAAGCTTTCTTT
CDR3: CASSLPGINTEAFF

D: NA
J: TRBJ1-6
size: few
V: TRBV27
DNA: TGTGCCAGCAGTTTATATTCATGGGACAAAAATTCACCCCTCCACTTT
CDR3: CASSLYSWDKNSPLHF

D: NA
J: TRBJ1-1
size: many
V: TRBV7-9
DNA: TGTGCCAGCAGTTTGGTTTCTCCGGGCCCCAACACTGAAGCTTTCTTT
CDR3: CASSLVSPGPNTEAFF

D: NA
J: TRBJ2-7
size: many
V: TRBV12-3/TRBV12-4
DNA: TGTGCCAGCAGTTTGGAGGGCCAGTCCTCTAGGTACGAGCAGTACTTC
CDR3: CASSLEGQSSRYEQYF

D: NA
J: TRBJ2-7
size: many
V: TRBV10-3
DNA: TGTGCCATCAGCGACTACCGAGAGCAGTACTTC
CDR3: CAISDYREQYF

D: NA
J: TRBJ2-7
size: many
V: TRBV7-2
DNA: TGTGCCAGCAGCTCCGGGACGGCAGCTCTCTCCTACGAGCAGTACTTC
CDR3: CASSSGTAALSYEQYF